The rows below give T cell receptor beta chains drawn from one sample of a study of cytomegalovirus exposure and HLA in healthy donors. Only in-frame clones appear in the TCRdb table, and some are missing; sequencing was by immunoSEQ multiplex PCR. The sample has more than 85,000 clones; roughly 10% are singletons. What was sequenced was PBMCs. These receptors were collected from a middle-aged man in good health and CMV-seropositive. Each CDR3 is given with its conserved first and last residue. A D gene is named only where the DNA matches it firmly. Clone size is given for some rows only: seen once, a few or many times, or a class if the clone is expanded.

CDR3aa: CASSAGTTNTGELFF; CDR3nt: TGTGCCAGCAGCGCCGGGACTACTAACACCGGGGAGCTGTTTTTT; abundance: -; d_gene: TRBD2; j_gene: TRBJ2-2; v_gene: TRBV2
CDR3aa: CASRLSGSMGDTQYF; CDR3nt: TGTGCCAGCCGTTTAAGCGGGAGCATGGGAGATACGCAGTATTTT; abundance: -; d_gene: TRBD2; j_gene: TRBJ2-3; v_gene: TRBV6-1
CDR3aa: CASKGRVGNQPQHF; CDR3nt: TGTGCCAGCAAGGGGAGGGTGGGCAATCAGCCCCAGCATTTT; abundance: -; d_gene: -; j_gene: TRBJ1-5; v_gene: TRBV6-5
CDR3aa: CASRSSGSSYNEQFF; CDR3nt: TGCGCCAGCAGATCTAGCGGGAGCTCCTACAATGAGCAGTTCTTC; abundance: few; d_gene: TRBD2; j_gene: TRBJ2-1; v_gene: TRBV5-1
CDR3aa: CASSEQGKGDQPQHF; CDR3nt: TGTGCCAGTAGTGAACAGGGGAAGGGGGATCAGCCCCAGCATTTT; abundance: -; d_gene: TRBD1; j_gene: TRBJ1-5; v_gene: TRBV19
CDR3aa: CASSLAVVTGGFSPLHF; CDR3nt: TGTGCCAGCAGCTTAGCGGTTGTGACAGGGGGCTTTTCACCCCTCCACTTT; abundance: -; d_gene: TRBD1; j_gene: TRBJ1-6; v_gene: TRBV7-9
CDR3aa: CASSDSLNTEAFF; CDR3nt: TGTGCCAGCAGTGACAGTTTGAACACTGAAGCTTTCTTT; abundance: few; d_gene: -; j_gene: TRBJ1-1; v_gene: TRBV6-1
CDR3aa: CSVGRLAGGSYNEQFF; CDR3nt: TGCAGCGTTGGGAGACTAGCGGGGGGCTCCTACAATGAGCAGTTCTTC; abundance: -; d_gene: TRBD2; j_gene: TRBJ2-1; v_gene: TRBV29-1
CDR3aa: CASSIIDGYEQYF; CDR3nt: TGTGCCAGTAGTATTATAGATGGCTACGAGCAGTACTTC; abundance: few; d_gene: -; j_gene: TRBJ2-7; v_gene: TRBV19
CDR3aa: CASNPRQGDQHF; CDR3nt: TGTGCCAGTAACCCTCGACAGGGGGACCAGCATTTT; abundance: -; d_gene: TRBD1; j_gene: TRBJ1-5; v_gene: TRBV19
CDR3aa: CASSVGVGSSASYNEQFF; CDR3nt: TGTGCCAGCAGCGTAGGAGTAGGGTCTAGCGCCTCCTACAATGAGCAGTTCTTC; abundance: -; d_gene: -; j_gene: TRBJ2-1; v_gene: TRBV9
CDR3aa: CASSPLTGRNEKLFF; CDR3nt: TGTGCTAGCAGCCCCTTGACAGGAAGGAATGAAAAACTGTTTTTT; abundance: many; d_gene: -; j_gene: TRBJ1-4; v_gene: TRBV7-7
CDR3aa: CASSELMGLRIYNEQFF; CDR3nt: TGTGCCAGCAGTGAACTCATGGGACTCAGAATCTACAATGAGCAGTTCTTC; abundance: -; d_gene: -; j_gene: TRBJ2-1; v_gene: TRBV6-1
CDR3aa: CASRERQGDQPQHF; CDR3nt: TGTGCCAGCAGAGAAAGACAGGGGGATCAGCCCCAGCATTTT; abundance: -; d_gene: TRBD1; j_gene: TRBJ1-5; v_gene: TRBV6-1
CDR3aa: CASSSTDSGNTIYF; CDR3nt: TGTGCCAGCAGCTCGACAGACTCTGGAAACACCATATATTTT; abundance: -; d_gene: -; j_gene: TRBJ1-3; v_gene: TRBV11-2
CDR3aa: CASSRDRDYGYTF; CDR3nt: TGTGCCAGCAGTAGGGACAGGGACTATGGCTACACCTTC; abundance: few; d_gene: TRBD1; j_gene: TRBJ1-2; v_gene: TRBV6-1
CDR3aa: CTSSQVNGTYTDTQYF; CDR3nt: TGCACCAGCAGCCAAGTTAATGGGACTTACACAGATACGCAGTATTTT; abundance: few; d_gene: -; j_gene: TRBJ2-3; v_gene: TRBV1
CDR3aa: CASSWGQGMYNEQFF; CDR3nt: TGCGCCAGCAGCTGGGGACAGGGCATGTACAATGAGCAGTTCTTC; abundance: -; d_gene: TRBD1; j_gene: TRBJ2-1; v_gene: TRBV5-1
CDR3aa: CASSESGGGQAREQFF; CDR3nt: TGCGCCAGCAGTGAGTCGGGGGGAGGGCAGGCCCGTGAGCAGTTCTTC; abundance: -; d_gene: TRBD2; j_gene: TRBJ2-1; v_gene: TRBV10-2
CDR3aa: CAISERAGFAYEQYF; CDR3nt: TGTGCCATCAGTGAGCGGGCGGGATTTGCCTACGAGCAGTACTTC; abundance: few; d_gene: -; j_gene: TRBJ2-7; v_gene: TRBV10-3
CDR3aa: CASSFRFGRAIVSYEQYF; CDR3nt: TGTGCCAGCAGCTTTCGGTTCGGGAGGGCCATAGTATCCTACGAGCAGTACTTC; abundance: -; d_gene: TRBD2; j_gene: TRBJ2-7; v_gene: TRBV7-2
CDR3aa: CASNPSHYGYTF; CDR3nt: TGTGCCAGTAATCCCAGTCACTATGGCTACACCTTC; abundance: few; d_gene: -; j_gene: TRBJ1-2; v_gene: TRBV6-1
CDR3aa: CASSIVEFSGELFF; CDR3nt: TGTGCCAGTAGTATAGTAGAGTTCTCCGGGGAGCTGTTTTTT; abundance: -; d_gene: -; j_gene: TRBJ2-2; v_gene: TRBV19
CDR3aa: CASRSRGGDTEAFF; CDR3nt: TGTGCCAGTAGAAGCAGGGGAGGGGACACTGAAGCTTTCTTT; abundance: -; d_gene: -; j_gene: TRBJ1-1; v_gene: TRBV19
CDR3aa: CASSSSGRGYNEQFF; CDR3nt: TGTGCCAGCAGCTCTAGCGGGAGGGGCTACAATGAGCAGTTCTTC; abundance: -; d_gene: TRBD2; j_gene: TRBJ2-1; v_gene: TRBV13
CDR3aa: CASSLATGSNTEAFF; CDR3nt: TGTGCCAGCAGCTTAGCGACAGGTTCGAACACTGAAGCTTTCTTT; abundance: few; d_gene: -; j_gene: TRBJ1-1; v_gene: TRBV7-9
CDR3aa: CASGPREQTQYF; CDR3nt: TGTGCCAGCGGGCCCAGGGAACAGACCCAGTACTTC; abundance: -; d_gene: -; j_gene: TRBJ2-5; v_gene: TRBV7-9
CDR3aa: CAVETGGSETQYF; CDR3nt: TGTGCCGTCGAGACAGGGGGCTCGGAGACCCAGTACTTC; abundance: -; d_gene: TRBD1; j_gene: TRBJ2-5; v_gene: TRBV10-3
CDR3aa: CASSLGGQDLYGYTF; CDR3nt: TGTGCCAGCAGTTTGGGCGGACAGGACCTCTATGGCTACACCTTC; abundance: few; d_gene: TRBD1; j_gene: TRBJ1-2; v_gene: TRBV28
CDR3aa: CASGLRGIHGYTF; CDR3nt: TGTGCTAGTGGTTTGAGGGGGATACATGGCTACACCTTC; abundance: few; d_gene: -; j_gene: TRBJ1-2; v_gene: TRBV12-5
CDR3aa: CASSDRASGNTIYF; CDR3nt: TGTGCCAGCAGTGACAGGGCCTCTGGAAACACCATATATTTT; abundance: few; d_gene: -; j_gene: TRBJ1-3; v_gene: TRBV6-1
CDR3aa: CASSALQGGSETQYF; CDR3nt: TGTGCCAGCAGCGCTCTACAGGGTGGGTCCGAGACCCAGTACTTC; abundance: -; d_gene: -; j_gene: TRBJ2-5; v_gene: TRBV7-9
CDR3aa: CASSRRRGSEGNYGYTF; CDR3nt: TGTGCCAGCAGCCGTAGACGGGGTAGCGAGGGAAACTATGGCTACACCTTC; abundance: few; d_gene: -; j_gene: TRBJ1-2; v_gene: TRBV4-2
CDR3aa: CASSEQGISYEQYF; CDR3nt: TGTGCCAGCAGCGAACAGGGTATATCCTACGAGCAGTACTTC; abundance: few; d_gene: -; j_gene: TRBJ2-7; v_gene: TRBV21-1
CDR3aa: CASSHRGKSDEQFF; CDR3nt: TGTGCCAGCTCCCACAGGGGCAAGTCGGATGAGCAGTTCTTC; abundance: -; d_gene: TRBD1; j_gene: TRBJ2-1; v_gene: TRBV14
CDR3aa: CASSPPGGKQFF; CDR3nt: TGTGCCAGCTCACCACCGGGCGGGAAGCAGTTCTTC; abundance: -; d_gene: -; j_gene: TRBJ2-1; v_gene: TRBV18
CDR3aa: CASSYLGGGLVDTQYF; CDR3nt: TGTGCCAGCAGCTACTTAGGGGGAGGACTAGTCGATACGCAGTATTTT; abundance: few; d_gene: -; j_gene: TRBJ2-3; v_gene: TRBV7-3
CDR3aa: CASSQRGSGISDTQYF; CDR3nt: TGTGCCAGCAGCCAACGTGGTAGCGGGATCTCTGATACGCAGTATTTT; abundance: few; d_gene: TRBD2; j_gene: TRBJ2-3; v_gene: TRBV5-4
CDR3aa: CASSYTSGSTDTQYF; CDR3nt: TGCGCCAGCAGCTACACTAGCGGGAGTACAGATACGCAGTATTTT; abundance: few; d_gene: TRBD2; j_gene: TRBJ2-3; v_gene: TRBV4-1
CDR3aa: CASRTTGNGGNQPQHF; CDR3nt: TGTGCCAGCAGGACGACAGGGAATGGCGGCAATCAGCCCCAGCATTTT; abundance: few; d_gene: TRBD1; j_gene: TRBJ1-5; v_gene: TRBV5-8
CDR3aa: CASSYSQGRRRTEAFF; CDR3nt: TGTGCCAGCAGTTACAGTCAGGGCCGGCGTCGGACTGAAGCTTTCTTT; abundance: -; d_gene: -; j_gene: TRBJ1-1; v_gene: TRBV6-5
CDR3aa: CASSSGQAYGYTF; CDR3nt: TGTGCCAGCAGTTCGGGACAGGCCTATGGCTACACCTTC; abundance: many; d_gene: TRBD1; j_gene: TRBJ1-2; v_gene: TRBV27
CDR3aa: CAWSFLAGGTDTQYF; CDR3nt: TGTGCCTGGAGTTTCCTAGCGGGAGGGACAGATACGCAGTATTTT; abundance: few; d_gene: TRBD2; j_gene: TRBJ2-3; v_gene: TRBV30
CDR3aa: CASSSTGYGNQPQHF; CDR3nt: TGTGCCAGCAGCTCGACAGGGTATGGCAATCAGCCCCAGCATTTT; abundance: -; d_gene: TRBD1; j_gene: TRBJ1-5; v_gene: TRBV28
CDR3aa: CASSAGQQIYEQYF; CDR3nt: TGCGCCAGCAGCGCAGGACAGCAAATCTACGAGCAGTACTTC; abundance: -; d_gene: -; j_gene: TRBJ2-7; v_gene: TRBV5-1
CDR3aa: CASSEAGQGSLNEQFF; CDR3nt: TGTGCCAGCAGTGAAGCGGGACAGGGGTCCCTCAATGAGCAGTTCTTC; abundance: -; d_gene: TRBD1; j_gene: TRBJ2-1; v_gene: TRBV2
CDR3aa: CSSRRGQETQYF; CDR3nt: TGCAGCTCCAGGAGGGGACAAGAGACCCAGTACTTC; abundance: few; d_gene: -; j_gene: TRBJ2-5; v_gene: TRBV29-1
CDR3aa: CASSLDRGPQYF; CDR3nt: TGTGCCAGCAGCTTAGACAGGGGGCCGCAGTACTTC; abundance: few; d_gene: TRBD1; j_gene: TRBJ2-7; v_gene: TRBV7-6
CDR3aa: CASSFNYRVYEQYF; CDR3nt: TGTGCCAGCAGCTTCAACTACAGGGTGTACGAGCAGTACTTC; abundance: few; d_gene: -; j_gene: TRBJ2-7; v_gene: TRBV5-6
CDR3aa: CARTGEGAGGPYFRAEQFF; CDR3nt: TGTGCCAGAACAGGGGAGGGGGCGGGAGGGCCTTATTTTCGTGCTGAGCAGTTCTTC; abundance: many; d_gene: TRBD2; j_gene: TRBJ2-1; v_gene: TRBV6-4
CDR3aa: CASGGYYGYTF; CDR3nt: TGTGCCAGCGGGGGGTACTATGGCTACACCTTC; abundance: many; d_gene: -; j_gene: TRBJ1-2; v_gene: TRBV6-5